This T cell receptor beta chain was recorded in a study of blood T cell repertoires in COVID-19. CDR3 length: 12 amino acids. The germline V gene has CDR1 MGHDK and CDR2 SYGVNS. V shed 3 bases and J shed 9 bases, with 9 bases lying between them. Libraries were prepared by immunoSEQ multiplex PCR; TCRdb keeps only in-frame clonotypes and omits some of them. The table has roughly 500,000 clones, 80% to 90% seen once. The sequenced sample was peripheral blood. This receptor was taken from a human donor in a cohort sampled during active COVID-19. This rearrangement joins TRBV25-1 to TRBJ2-1, with D perhaps TRBD2 (5 bases). The CDR3 sequence is CASSESSAEQFF. CDR3 DNA: TGTGCCAGCAGTGAGAGTAGCGCTGAGCAGTTCTTC.